This T cell receptor beta chain emerged from a study of blood T cells in healthy people across ages (dated by TCRdb to about 2015). Study-wide context: In model experiments, template switching captured about one uniquely barcoded TCR beta cDNA molecule for every two T cells. The study measured age-related changes in TCR beta repertoire diversity using deep sequencing normalized with unique cDNA molecular identifiers. The donors were split into four age groups: young (average around 15 years), middle-aged (about 40), aged (roughly 68) and long-lived (approximately 80). Donors of different ages were randomly distributed across sequencing lanes to avoid experimental bias. The study analyzed two additional independent replicas of 1 million unique cDNA reads from the same blood draw for two donors, one aged 18 to 29 and one aged 80 or older.

Donors were about 36 systemically healthy Caucasian individuals from Russia aged 6 to 90 years. Approximately 9.3 milliliters of peripheral blood were collected from each donor into EDTA-treated Vacutainer tubes. Ficoll-Paque density-gradient centrifugation was used to isolate PBMCs, with at least 6.5 million per sample. Total RNA was extracted from PBMCs with Trizol reagent, with at least 6 micrograms obtained per sample. Naive CD45RAhigh/CD27high T cell percentages were measured by flow cytometry on a PBMC aliquot from every donor. The library was produced with 5' RACE. The run used an Illumina HiSeq 2500. A second PCR of roughly 7 to 11 cycles was performed with a sample-barcoded 5' primer and a J-beta primer mix. Each TCR beta cDNA molecule received a unique molecular identifier from a template-switch 5' adaptor carrying 12 random nucleotides. At least 3 million CDR3-containing paired-end reads were obtained from each sample. First-strand cDNA synthesis was performed from all RNA using the Mint cDNA synthesis kit, with priming by a TRBC-specific oligonucleotide. Following uracil-DNA glycosylase treatment, a first 18-cycle PCR with universal primers M1SS and BC2_uni_R was performed on all cDNA. On the authors' methods: Normalization of each sample was performed by random selection of 1 million high-quality reads, each carrying a distinct molecular identifier. Instead of being binned into consensus sequences, reads that shared molecular identifiers were thrown out. CDR3 identification, clonotype clustering and error correction used MiTCR with a Q25 quality threshold and the strictest error-elimination algorithm. A nonparametric unseen species model with Euler transformation was used to estimate lower-bound total TCR beta diversity. TCRdb reanalyzed the raw reads on its own, using fastp at Q25 for trimming and MiXCR for clone calling, and kept in-frame beta chains. Identical CDR3 protein sequences are pooled into one entry, listed with their most common genes and DNA. The V and J calls come from TCRdb's annotation, not from the publication. For this sample there are 700,000 or so distinct CDR3 sequences; over 20% appear just once. The ten largest clones capture approximately 20% of the sample.

What the study reported, not specific to this receptor: As age increased, observed TCR beta diversity per million T cells dropped in a roughly linear way, and a significant reduction was already evident by age around 41. Because profiling used bulk unsorted PBMCs, naive and antigen-experienced compartments could not be compared conclusively. Total diversity estimates from one million sequenced T cells were considered lower bounds and underestimates. Donor CMV infection status was unknown, potentially confounding age-related changes in expanded clonotypes. The percentage of naive T cells measured by flow cytometry correlated strongly with observed TCR beta diversity. Compared with the aged group, the long-lived group had more naive CD4+ T cells, fewer expanded clones and increased TCR diversity, suggesting age selection.

Relative to germline, V is 0 bases shorter and J is 6 bases shorter, with 11 bases between their ends. From a lookup of the germline V gene (reference sequence), CDR1 and CDR2 are DFQATT and SNEGSKA. The CDR3 spans 13 residues, from the cysteine through the phenylalanine. Only the CDR3 DNA stays, 39 bases, in frame from base 1. This clonotype has a handful of counts. Its antigen target is currently unknown. No much larger clone exists at a distance of one base, and base qualities are not known. The rearranged chain carries TRBV20-1 and TRBJ1-2; no D segment can be confidently identified. This clonotype originated in a man between 70 and 80 years old in good health. Material for sequencing was blood. CDR3 sequence: CSARDQGGNGYTF. The nucleotide sequence is given as TGCAGTGCTAGAGATCAAGGAGGGAATGGCTACACCTTC.